Presented here are 23 T cell receptor beta chains from one specimen sequenced in a study of T-cell memory formation after mild COVID-19. MiXCR was run by TCRdb on the 5' RACE reads, yielding one entry per CDR3 protein. The repertoire has approximately 340,000 distinct CDR3 sequences, 10% to 15% of them found once; the top ten carry roughly a fifth. Source material: PBMCs or a T cell subset sorted from them (not recorded which). The receptors here all came from a man between 18 and 29 years old who had mild COVID-19 (a few samples of this study predate the infection). Cell type and time point are not known.

V is TRBV7-3 and J is TRBJ1-2; D not certain. CDR1 and CDR2 from the germline V gene are SGHTA and FQGTGA. Between the trimmed V and J ends, which lost 2 bases and 1 base, there was a span of 11 bases. This CDR3 is built from 15 residues. The CDR3 DNA reads as TGTGCCAGCAGCTTAGGGTCCGGAGTTAACTATGGCTACACCTTC. Translating gives CASSLGSGVNYGYTF.

This clonotype turned up a few times. The chain recombines TRBV4-3 with TRBJ2-5, with a tentative D call TRBD2 (7 bases). CDR3 length: 15 amino acids. V was shortened by 1 base and J by 3 bases, with 12 bases between the two germline ends. Germline lookup yields CDR1 LGHNA and CDR2 YSLEER. The CDR3 spells CASSQGPGGEETQYF. The CDR3 bases are TGCGCCAGCAGCCAAGGCCCGGGGGGCGAAGAGACCCAGTACTTC.

With regard to this clonotype: The junction shows a germline mismatch at one end, possibly a read error. The rearrangement links TRBV24-1 to TRBJ1-1; D might be TRBD1 (6 bases). Germline V gene sequence: CDR1 KGHDR, CDR2 SFDVKD. The CDR3 extends over 13 amino acids. Written as DNA, the CDR3 is TGTGCCACCAGTCATCCAGGGGCTAAAGAAGCTTTATTT. Translation: CATSHPGAKEALF.

This clonotype was seen repeatedly, ten times or more. The chain couples TRBV5-4 to TRBJ2-2; 13 bases are a match to TRBD2. Unmatched junction bases numbered 0, after V lost 0 bases and J lost 1 base. Germline V CDR1 and CDR2: SGHNT, YYREEE (reference sequence). The CDR3 is 17 residues long. The CDR3 spells CASSLGTSGGNTGELFF. The CDR3 DNA is TGTGCCAGCAGCTTGGGGACTAGCGGGGGGAACACCGGGGAGCTGTTTTTT.

This clonotype has ten or more counts. This chain joins TRBV7-2 and TRBJ2-2; D is ambiguous. The CDR3 is 12 amino acids. Germline V gives CDR1 SGHTA, CDR2 FQGNSA. V was shortened by 3 bases and J by 3 bases, with 2 bases between the two germline ends. CDR3 bases: TGTGCCAGCAGCTTGTACACCGGGGAGCTGTTTTTT. It specifies CASSLYTGELFF. The full variable domain, with the rest looked up from reference TRBV7-2 and TRBJ2-2, is GAGVSQSPSNKVTEKGKDVELRCDPISGHTALYWYRQSLGQGLEFLIYFQGNSAPDKSGLPSDRFSAERTGGSVSTLTIQRTQQEDSAVYLCASSLYTGELFFGEGSRLTVL.

The chain links TRBV12-3 or TRBV12-4 to TRBJ2-1, with TRBD1 matching over 9 bases. The CDR3 length is 16 residues. After removal of 6 bases from V and 5 bases from J, the junction contained 11 bases not matched to a gene. CDR3 nucleotide sequence: TGTGCCAGCAGATCCACCGGACAGGGGATAGACAATGAGCAGTTCTTC. Translated, it gives CASRSTGQGIDNEQFF.

In its sample, this clonotype was seen a few times. The chain combines TRBV9 with TRBJ1-1, with D maybe TRBD1 (5 bases). Trimming took off 0 bases at V and 6 bases at J, with 12 bases between the two ends. Germline-derived CDR1 and CDR2 are SGDLS and YYNGEE. The CDR3 covers 14 residues. DNA of the CDR3: TGTGCCAGCAGCGTAGGAGGGGATAGCGCTGAAGCTTTCTTT. As protein: CASSVGGDSAEAFF. The full variable domain, its missing parts supplied by reference TRBV9 and TRBJ1-1, is DSGVTQTPKHLITATGQRVTLRCSPRSGDLSVYWYQQSLDQGLQFLIQYYNGEERAKGNILERFSAQQFPDLHSELNLSSLELGDSALYFCASSVGGDSAEAFFGQGTRLTVV.

The genes are TRBV4-2 and TRBJ1-1; a weak D match, TRBD1 (6 bases). The CDR3 runs to 15 residues. Trimming removed 3 bases at V and 6 bases at J, with 17 bases between. Germline V gene sequence: CDR1 LGHNA, CDR2 YNFKEQ. The CDR3 loop is CASSHPGVSDAEAFF. The CDR3 nucleotides read TGTGCCAGCAGCCATCCAGGGGTGTCTGATGCTGAAGCTTTCTTT.

This clonotype came up a few times. V is TRBV5-1 and J is TRBJ2-7; D gene ambiguous. The CDR3 has 11 amino acids. V dropped 6 bases and J dropped 6 bases, with 10 bases sitting between them. Germline V gene data show CDR1 as SGHRS and CDR2 as YFSETQ. The CDR3 protein is CASNWLGEQYF. The CDR3 nucleotides read TGCGCCAGCAACTGGTTGGGCGAGCAGTACTTC.

Many counts were recorded for this clonotype. The rearrangement links TRBV4-1 to TRBJ2-1, with TRBD2 matching 7 bases. In germline, CDR1 is MGHRA, CDR2 YSYEKL. J gave up 2 bases and V 8 bases, and 6 bases lay outside the gene matches. The CDR3 extends over 14 amino acids. CDR3 protein: CASGASGAYNEQFF. The CDR3 DNA reads as TGCGCCAGCGGGGCTAGCGGTGCCTACAATGAGCAGTTCTTC.

This clonotype has a count of ten or more. V usage is TRBV7-2 and J usage is TRBJ2-1, with 8 positions matching TRBD1. Unmatched junction bases numbered 9, after V lost 4 bases and J lost 1 base. The CDR3 contains 17 residues. Germline V gives CDR1 SGHTA, CDR2 FQGNSA. CDR3 sequence reads: CASSSARQGMSYNEQFF. CDR3 DNA: TGTGCCAGCAGCTCCGCAAGACAGGGGATGTCCTACAATGAGCAGTTCTTC.

This clonotype turned up a few times. This rearrangement joins TRBV2 to TRBJ1-3; 9 bases match TRBD1. J lost 2 bases, V lost 7 bases, and 3 bases had no gene match. Germline V gene sequence: CDR1 SNHLY, CDR2 FYNNEI. The CDR3 spans 14 residues. The DNA for the CDR3 is TGTGCCAGCAACAGACAGGGGGCTGGAAACACCATATATTTT. Translated, it gives CASNRQGAGNTIYF.

This clonotype was seen many times. V is TRBV12-3 or TRBV12-4 and J is TRBJ1-1; 8 nucleotides line up with TRBD1. The CDR3 totals 14 residues. V lost 5 bases and J lost 2; bases outside the gene matches: 4. Written as DNA, the CDR3 is TGTGCCAGCAGTCAGGGGGCGCGAAACACTGAAGCTTTCTTT. Translating it yields CASSQGARNTEAFF.

The CDR3 nucleotides are TGTGCCAGCAGCCCCCCCGCCAGCGGGATGATGGATACGCAGTATTTT. It encodes CASSPPASGMMDTQYF. V is TRBV11-3 and J is TRBJ2-3; 7 bases are shared with TRBD2. This CDR3 has 16 residues. The V and J ends lost 5 bases and 6 bases, in that order; junction bases with no gene match: 14. Germline CDR1 reads SGHNT; CDR2 reads YENEEA.

This clonotype turned up a few times. This rearrangement joins TRBV6-4 to TRBJ1-2, with D unresolved. The CDR3 contains 14 residues. V was clipped by 8 bases and J by 3 bases, with 16 bases between them. CDR1 is MRHNA, CDR2 SNTAGT, per germline. The CDR3 DNA is TGTGCCAGCCCCCCGTCAGATACTGACTATGGCTACACCTTC. It translates to CASPPSDTDYGYTF.

J is TRBJ1-5 and V is TRBV6-2 or TRBV6-3; D is possibly TRBD1 (5 bases). Per germline, CDR1 MNHEY and CDR2 SVGEGT. The CDR3 is 13 residues long. Trimming shortened V by 6 bases and J by 6 bases, and 12 bases separated the two germline ends. The CDR3 DNA is TGTGCCAGCAGAACCGGAGGGACTCAGCCCCAGCATTTT. It specifies CASRTGGTQPQHF.

This rearrangement joins TRBV20-1 to TRBJ2-3; D may be TRBD2 (6 bases). Looked up from germline, CDR1 is DFQATT and CDR2 is SNEGSKA (reference sequence). The V end was cut by 5 bases, the J end by 6 bases, with 9 bases between. The CDR3 covers 11 residues. This chain's CDR3 is CSAGGSDTQYF. The CDR3 nucleotides are TGCAGTGCTGGAGGGTCGGATACGCAGTATTTT.

Many counts were recorded for this clonotype. The chain combines TRBV5-1 with TRBJ1-3; D gene unclear. This CDR3 has 16 amino acids. V dropped 0 bases and J dropped 4 bases, with 14 bases sitting between them. In germline, CDR1 is SGHRS, CDR2 YFSETQ. The CDR3 region has the DNA TGCGCCAGCAGCTTGGTTTCTGGAATAGCGGGAAACACCATATATTTT. This encodes CASSLVSGIAGNTIYF.

This clonotype was picked up a small number of times. CDR3 residues: CASSLGFNTDTQYF. Written as DNA, the CDR3 is TGTGCCAGCAGCCTTGGGTTCAACACAGATACGCAGTATTTT. The chain combines TRBV7-3 with TRBJ2-3; D remains unclear. The CDR3 is 14 residues long. Trimming left V 5 bases short and J 2 bases short, with 11 bases between. The germline V gene encodes CDR1 SGHTA and CDR2 FQGTGA.

A few counts support this clonotype. The chain carries TRBV3-1 and TRBJ2-7, with D unresolved. V shed 0 bases and J shed 1 base, with 10 bases lying between them. Germline loops: CDR1 LGHDT, CDR2 YNNKEL (reference sequence). CDR3 length equals 15 residues. The CDR3 nucleotides read TGTGCCAGCAGCCAAGAGGTACGGGCATCCTACGAGCAGTACTTC. It translates to CASSQEVRASYEQYF.

There are a few counts of this clonotype. The V gene is TRBV4-3, the J gene TRBJ1-1; D is uncertain. The CDR3 length is 16 residues. V was trimmed by 1 base and J by 3 bases, leaving 15 bases between them. Germline assignment: CDR1 LGHNA and CDR2 YSLEER. The CDR3 DNA is TGCGCCAGCAGCCAAGTTAACTCCCTAGAGGACACTGAAGCTTTCTTT. It yields the protein CASSQVNSLEDTEAFF.

The chain is built from TRBV12-3 or TRBV12-4 and TRBJ2-5; TRBD2 aligns across 8 bases. V shed 5 bases, J shed 7 bases, and the junction held 3 bases outside the gene matches. This CDR3 region has 12 residues. CDR3 in DNA: TGTGCCAGCAGTGGGGCGGGAGGGACCCAGTACTTC. Protein: CASSGAGGTQYF.

A few counts support this clonotype. V and J are TRBV20-1 and TRBJ2-3; tentative D call: TRBD2 (6 bases). Trimming took 5 bases from V and 2 from J, leaving 14 bases between them. The CDR3 is 14 residues long. CDR1 and CDR2 from the germline V gene are DFQATT and SNEGSKA (reference sequence). This CDR3 reads CSAAIWGVTDTQYF. In DNA, the CDR3 is TGCAGTGCTGCAATCTGGGGGGTCACAGATACGCAGTATTTT.